Listed below are T cell receptor beta chains from one sample, sequenced in a study of vaccination and CD4 T cells after COVID-19. TCRdb recomputed calls from the PCR reads with MiXCR, one row per CDR3 protein. The data show approximately 14,000 distinct CDR3 sequences, approximately 69% seen once. The material sequenced was CD4+ T cells from blood, taken after SARS-CoV-2 vaccination. Source of these receptors: a human donor who had recovered from COVID-19. Both conserved end residues are part of each CDR3.

J gene,V gene,CDR3 protein
TRBJ2-3,TRBV20-1,CSADLGTSTADTQYF
TRBJ2-3,TRBV19,CATSGGRETDTQYF
TRBJ2-1,TRBV14,CASSRLSGRALDEQFF
TRBJ1-1,TRBV2,CASRTGAQNTEAFF
TRBJ1-5,TRBV6-8,CASSLSYSNQPQHF
TRBJ2-5,TRBV11-2,CASSLGFVYQETQYF
TRBJ2-7,TRBV6-1,CASSRDYEQYF
TRBJ1-5,TRBV20-1,CSASRGRDQPQHF
TRBJ2-5,TRBV21-1,CASSITDRGRKETQYF
TRBJ2-7,TRBV20-1,CSASSLAGEQYF
TRBJ1-6,TRBV28,CASEDSSSYNSPLHF
TRBJ2-5,TRBV20-1,CSPRRLAGDGETQYF
TRBJ1-6,TRBV7-3,CASSLDRENSPLHF
TRBJ2-7,TRBV2,CASRRGGRGYEQYF
TRBJ1-2,TRBV28,CASSLIDYGYTF
TRBJ2-5,TRBV28,CASREQQETQYF
TRBJ2-3,TRBV6-1,CASPDDKAGNKDSTDTQYF
TRBJ1-2,TRBV19,CASSLGPGYTF
TRBJ1-1,TRBV27,CASSLRPQGIAEAFF
TRBJ1-5,TRBV19,CASSIGGRHQPQHF
TRBJ2-5,TRBV20-1,CSARASGRAYQETQYF
TRBJ1-2,TRBV5-8,CASSPPGLGYTF
TRBJ2-7,TRBV6-5,CASSYQPSEVGEQYF
TRBJ2-3,TRBV20-1,CSARGGSSTDTQYF
TRBJ2-1,TRBV7-9,CASSGRLANYNEQFF
TRBJ2-3,TRBV6-1,CASSRSGSGADTQYF
TRBJ2-3,TRBV7-2,CASSRPGETQYF
TRBJ1-6,TRBV7-2,CASAWVSYNSPLHF
TRBJ2-3,TRBV20-1,CSARDLLAGVGDTQYF
TRBJ2-5,TRBV5-1,CASRTGSGASETQYF
TRBJ1-5,TRBV7-2,CASSLTGGQPQHF
TRBJ1-1,TRBV28,CASSLLAPSRTGNTEAFF
TRBJ1-1,TRBV7-3,CASSLSGQSNTEAFF
TRBJ2-3,TRBV5-4,CASSLRDRSADTQYF
TRBJ2-3,TRBV20-1,CSASILAASTDTQYF
TRBJ2-7,TRBV10-3,CAISEFTGGLGEQYF
TRBJ2-2,TRBV7-9,CASSLSGRSTGELFF
TRBJ1-6,TRBV27,CASSLRQGNNSPLHF
TRBJ2-1,TRBV15,CATSSFKNRGDEQFF
TRBJ2-7,TRBV28,CASRTSGRANAYEQYF
TRBJ2-2,TRBV6-1,CASSVGQGAVKLFF
TRBJ1-2,TRBV6-2/TRBV6-3,CASSFQRDHGYTF
TRBJ2-7,TRBV10-3,CAISRTGEDEQYF
TRBJ1-2,TRBV21-1,CASTPTGRDSSNYGYTF
TRBJ1-1,TRBV11-1,CASSRRANTEAFF
TRBJ1-5,TRBV6-1,CASRTSRESNQPQHF
TRBJ1-1,TRBV20-1,CSARAVEGDEAFF
TRBJ2-5,TRBV18,CASSLGQGGETQYF